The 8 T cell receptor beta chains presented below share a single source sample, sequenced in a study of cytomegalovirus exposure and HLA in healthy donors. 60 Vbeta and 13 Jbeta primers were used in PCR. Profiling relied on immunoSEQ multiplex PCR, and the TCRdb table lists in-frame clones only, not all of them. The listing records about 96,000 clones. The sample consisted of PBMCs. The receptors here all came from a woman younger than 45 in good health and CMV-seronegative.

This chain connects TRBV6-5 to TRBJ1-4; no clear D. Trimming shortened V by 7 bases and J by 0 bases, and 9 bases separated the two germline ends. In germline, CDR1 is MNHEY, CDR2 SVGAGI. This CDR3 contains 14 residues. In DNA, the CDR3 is TGTGCCAGCAAGTCGGTAACAACTAATGAAAAACTGTTTTTT. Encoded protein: CASKSVTTNEKLFF.

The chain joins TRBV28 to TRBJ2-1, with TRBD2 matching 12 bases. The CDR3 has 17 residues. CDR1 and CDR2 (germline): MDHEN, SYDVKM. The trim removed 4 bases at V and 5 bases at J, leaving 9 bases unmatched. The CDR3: CASSSRPGLAGHNEQFF. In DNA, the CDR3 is TGTGCCAGCAGTTCCCGGCCGGGACTAGCGGGCCACAATGAGCAGTTCTTC. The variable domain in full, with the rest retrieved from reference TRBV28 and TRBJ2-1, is DVKVTQSSRYLVKRTGEKVFLECVQDMDHENMFWYRQDPGLGLRLIYFSYDVKMKEKGDIPEGYSVSREKKERFSLILESASTNQTSMYLCASSSRPGLAGHNEQFFGPGTRLTVL.

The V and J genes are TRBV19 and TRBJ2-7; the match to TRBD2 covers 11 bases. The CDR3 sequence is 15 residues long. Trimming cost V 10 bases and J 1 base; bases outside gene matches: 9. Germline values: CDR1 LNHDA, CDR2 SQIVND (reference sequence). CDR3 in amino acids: CATLARTSGSYEQYF. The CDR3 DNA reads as TGTGCCACCCTCGCCAGGACTAGCGGGTCCTACGAGCAGTACTTC.

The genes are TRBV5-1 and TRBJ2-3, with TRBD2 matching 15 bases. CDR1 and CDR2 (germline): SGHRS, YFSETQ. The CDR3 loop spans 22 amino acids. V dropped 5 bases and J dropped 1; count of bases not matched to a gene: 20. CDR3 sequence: CASSYGLAGGPTLKWGTDTQYF. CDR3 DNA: TGCGCCAGCAGTTACGGACTAGCGGGAGGGCCGACACTTAAATGGGGCACAGATACGCAGTATTTT.

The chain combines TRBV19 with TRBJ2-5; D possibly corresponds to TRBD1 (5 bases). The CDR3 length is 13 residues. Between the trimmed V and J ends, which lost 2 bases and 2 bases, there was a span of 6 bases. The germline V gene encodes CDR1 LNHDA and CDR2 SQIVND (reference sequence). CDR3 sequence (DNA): TGTGCCAGTAGTATACGACAGCAAGAGACCCAGTACTTC. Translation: CASSIRQQETQYF.

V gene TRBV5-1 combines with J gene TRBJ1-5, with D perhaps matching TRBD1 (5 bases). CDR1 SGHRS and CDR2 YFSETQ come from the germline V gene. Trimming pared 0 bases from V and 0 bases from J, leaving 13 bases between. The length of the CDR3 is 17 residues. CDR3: CASSLARTLYSNQPQHF. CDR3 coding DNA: TGCGCCAGCAGCTTGGCAAGGACATTGTATAGCAATCAGCCCCAGCATTTT.

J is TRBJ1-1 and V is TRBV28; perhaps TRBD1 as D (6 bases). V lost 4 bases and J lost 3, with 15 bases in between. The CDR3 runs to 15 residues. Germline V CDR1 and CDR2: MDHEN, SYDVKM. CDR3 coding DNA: TGTGCCAGCAGTTCCTTGACAGGTGGGGACACTGAAGCTTTCTTT. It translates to CASSSLTGGDTEAFF.

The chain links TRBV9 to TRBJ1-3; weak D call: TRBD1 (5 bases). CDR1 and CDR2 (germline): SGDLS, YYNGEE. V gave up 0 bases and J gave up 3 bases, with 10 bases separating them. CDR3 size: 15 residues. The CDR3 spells CASSVEGWGGNTIYF. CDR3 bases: TGTGCCAGCAGCGTAGAGGGGTGGGGTGGAAACACCATATATTTT.